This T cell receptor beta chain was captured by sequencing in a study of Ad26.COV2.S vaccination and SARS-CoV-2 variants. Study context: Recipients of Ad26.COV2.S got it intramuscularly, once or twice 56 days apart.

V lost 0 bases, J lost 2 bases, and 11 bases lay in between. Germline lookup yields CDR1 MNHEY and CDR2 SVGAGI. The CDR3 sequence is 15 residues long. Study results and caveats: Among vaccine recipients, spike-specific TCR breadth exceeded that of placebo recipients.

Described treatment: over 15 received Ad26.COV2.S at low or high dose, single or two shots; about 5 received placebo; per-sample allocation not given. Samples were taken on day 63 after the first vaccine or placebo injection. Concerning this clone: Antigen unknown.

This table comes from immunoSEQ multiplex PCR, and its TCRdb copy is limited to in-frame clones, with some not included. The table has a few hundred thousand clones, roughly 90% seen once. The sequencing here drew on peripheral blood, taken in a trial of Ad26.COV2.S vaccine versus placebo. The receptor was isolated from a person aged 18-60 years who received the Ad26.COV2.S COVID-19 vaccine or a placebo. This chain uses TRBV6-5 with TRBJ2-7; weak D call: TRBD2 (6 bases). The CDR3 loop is CASSYSPGETYEQYF. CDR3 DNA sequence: TGTGCCAGCAGTTACTCGCCGGGGGAAACCTACGAGCAGTACTTC.